One TCR beta chain is described in this entry. The antigen is unknown. The data originate from a study of cytomegalovirus exposure and HLA in healthy donors. Study conclusions and caveats: Researchers counted about 150 TCR beta chains as cytomegalovirus-associated. A later analysis linked 15,000 to 20,000 TCR beta sequences to HLA alleles at 0.05 false discovery rate.

PCR used 60 Vbeta primers and 13 Jbeta primers. Using immunoSEQ multiplex PCR, the repertoire was profiled, and TCRdb retains in-frame clones only, with some absent. The sample includes approximately 97,000 clones, nearly 80% of them seen just once. This sequence originates from a woman aged 40-49 years in good health and CMV-seropositive. Sequencing was performed on PBMCs.

DNA of the CDR3: TGTGCCAGCAGTTTTGGGGGGAGGGGCAGGGACGAGCAGTACTTC. Its protein is CASSFGGRGRDEQYF. The chain is built from TRBV28 and TRBJ2-7; 7 nucleotides align to TRBD2. Germline V CDR1 and CDR2: MDHEN, SYDVKM. Trimming at V came to 3 bases and at J to 5 bases, leaving 10 bases not matched to a gene. CDR3 size: 15 residues.